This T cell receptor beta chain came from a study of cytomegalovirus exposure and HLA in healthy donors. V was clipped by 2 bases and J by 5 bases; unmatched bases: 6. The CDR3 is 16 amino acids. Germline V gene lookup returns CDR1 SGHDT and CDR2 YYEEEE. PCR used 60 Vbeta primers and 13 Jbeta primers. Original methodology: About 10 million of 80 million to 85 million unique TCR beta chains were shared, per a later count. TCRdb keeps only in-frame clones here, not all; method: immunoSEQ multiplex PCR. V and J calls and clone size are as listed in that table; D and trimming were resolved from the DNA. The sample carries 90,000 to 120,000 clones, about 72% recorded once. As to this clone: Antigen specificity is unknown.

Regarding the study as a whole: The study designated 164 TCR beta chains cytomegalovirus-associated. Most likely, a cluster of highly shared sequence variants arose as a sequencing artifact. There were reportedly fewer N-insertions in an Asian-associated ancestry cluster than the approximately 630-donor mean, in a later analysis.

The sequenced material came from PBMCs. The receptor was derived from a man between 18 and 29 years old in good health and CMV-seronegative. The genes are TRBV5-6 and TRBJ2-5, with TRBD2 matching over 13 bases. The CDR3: CASSFGTSGAFETQYF. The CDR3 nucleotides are TGTGCCAGCAGCTTCGGGACTAGCGGGGCTTTCGAGACCCAGTACTTC.